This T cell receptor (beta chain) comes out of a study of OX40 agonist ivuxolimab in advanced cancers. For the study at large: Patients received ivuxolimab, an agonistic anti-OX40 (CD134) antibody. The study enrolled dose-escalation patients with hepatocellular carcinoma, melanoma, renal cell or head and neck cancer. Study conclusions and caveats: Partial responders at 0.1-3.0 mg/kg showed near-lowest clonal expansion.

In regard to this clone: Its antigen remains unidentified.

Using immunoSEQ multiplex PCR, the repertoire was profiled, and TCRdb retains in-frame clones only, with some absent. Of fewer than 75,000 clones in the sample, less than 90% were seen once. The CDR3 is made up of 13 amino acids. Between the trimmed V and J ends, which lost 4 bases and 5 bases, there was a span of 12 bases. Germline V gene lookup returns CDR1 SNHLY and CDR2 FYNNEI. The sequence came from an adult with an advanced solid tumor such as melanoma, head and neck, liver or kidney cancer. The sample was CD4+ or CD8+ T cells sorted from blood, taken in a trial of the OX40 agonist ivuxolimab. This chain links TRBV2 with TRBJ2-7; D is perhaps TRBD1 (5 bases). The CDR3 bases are TGTGCCAGCAGTGTGGGCAGGGTACACGAGCAGTACTTC. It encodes CASSVGRVHEQYF.